These 17 T cell receptor beta chains came from one sample sequenced in a study of metastatic and nonmetastatic thyroid tumors. No treatment had been given to any patient before thyroid surgery. TCRdb re-called clones from the PCR reads using MiXCR. The repertoire holds roughly 16,000 clones, with 30% to 40% as singletons. Material for sequencing was blood. These receptors were collected from a female donor with papillary thyroid cancer or a benign thyroid nodule (not recorded which). Some clones in this sample may be carry-over from other donors' samples.

The V call is TRBV18, the J call TRBJ1-1, with D maybe TRBD1 (5 bases). The V gene lost 2 bases and the J gene lost 1 base, with 11 bases spanning the gap. This CDR3 is built from 15 residues. Looked up from germline, CDR1 is KGHSH and CDR2 is LQKENI. The CDR3 nucleotides read TGTGCCAGCTCACCAGGGGCTCCACCGAACACTGAAGCTTTCTTT. This codes for CASSPGAPPNTEAFF.

The chain recombines TRBV16 with TRBJ1-2, with 7 bases fitting TRBD1. The CDR3 contains 15 residues. The germline V gene has CDR1 KGHSY and CDR2 FQNENV. Trimming removed 4 bases from V and 3 bases from J; junction bases left unmatched: 8. The CDR3, as DNA: TGTGCCAGCAGCCCTTCTCTGACAGGGTACTATGGCTACACCTTC. This gives the protein CASSPSLTGYYGYTF.

Sample share makes this clone medium-sized (0.01 to 0.1%). The rearrangement uses TRBV27 and TRBJ2-5, with D possibly matching TRBD1 (6 bases). The CDR3 has 16 residues. Trimming took 6 bases from V and 0 from J, leaving 17 bases between them. Germline V gene sequence: CDR1 MNHEY, CDR2 SMNVEV (reference sequence). The CDR3 bases are TGTGCCAGCAGCCGAATCACCGGGACATACCAAGAGACCCAGTACTTC. It translates to CASSRITGTYQETQYF.

This clone is classed as medium-sized (0.01 to 0.1%). The V call is TRBV9, the J call TRBJ2-1; D gene unclear. The V gene lost 2 bases and the J gene lost 0 bases, with 6 bases spanning the gap. The V gene's germline CDR1 is SGDLS and CDR2 YYNGEE. The CDR3 is made up of 14 amino acids. The CDR3 loop reads CASSVGYSYNEQFF. DNA for the CDR3: TGTGCCAGCAGCGTGGGGTACTCCTACAATGAGCAGTTCTTC.

With respect to this clone: In the same sample, other DNA sequences code for this CDR3. The chain uses TRBV20-1 and TRBJ2-5; either TRBD1 or TRBD2 may supply D (7 bases each). Germline CDR1 and CDR2: DFQATT and SNEGSKA (reference sequence). This CDR3 has 15 amino acids. Trimming pared 7 bases from V and 5 bases from J, leaving 23 bases between. The CDR3 protein is CSGGDSRTGGETQYF. For the CDR3, the DNA is TGCAGTGGTGGGGACAGCCGAACCGGGGGGGAGACCCAGTACTTC.

Here the CDR3 DNA reads TGTGCCAGCAGCTCCCAGCGGGAGGGGTACAATGAGCAGTTCTTC. This codes for CASSSQREGYNEQFF. The rearrangement joins TRBV11-2 to TRBJ2-1; 10 positions match TRBD2. Losses at the gene ends were 4 bases for V and 4 bases for J; bases not matched to a gene: 4. Germline CDR1 is SGHAT and CDR2 is FQNNGV. The CDR3 has 15 amino acids. The whole variable domain, filled in from reference TRBV11-2 and TRBJ2-1, reads EAGVAQSPRYKIIEKRQSVAFWCNPISGHATLYWYQQILGQGPKLLIQFQNNGVVDDSQLPKDRFSAERLKGVDSTLKIQPAKLEDSAVYLCASSSQREGYNEQFFGPGTRLTVL.

Ten or more counts support this clone. The CDR3 DNA is TGTGCCAGCAGCTCTGCCCATCCCTACGAGCAGTACTTC. Translating gives CASSSAHPYEQYF. The chain couples TRBV13 to TRBJ2-7; D gene unclear. CDR3 length: 13 residues. Trimming took 4 bases from V and 2 from J, leaving 9 bases between them. Germline V gives CDR1 PRHDT, CDR2 FYEKMQ (reference sequence).

This clone rates as large. The chain couples TRBV4-2 to TRBJ2-7; 9 bases fit TRBD2. The CDR3 sequence is 16 residues long. CDR1 is LGHNA and CDR2 is YNFKEQ in the germline V gene. Unmatched junction bases numbered 12, after V lost 4 bases and J lost 5 bases. DNA for the CDR3: TGTGCCAGCAGCCCGACGGGCGGGGGGGCCGTCGACGAGCAGTACTTC. Amino acids: CASSPTGGGAVDEQYF.

The sample holds a few counts of this clone. The chain couples TRBV6-1 to TRBJ1-2; 10 bases are shared with TRBD1. Germline loops: CDR1 MNHNS, CDR2 SASEGT. CDR3 length: 15 amino acids. V was clipped by 7 bases and J by 5 bases; unmatched bases: 10. The CDR3 reads CASTWDRGTTYGYTF. The CDR3 region has the DNA TGTGCCAGCACCTGGGACAGGGGTACCACATATGGCTACACCTTC.

This clone was picked up many times. The chain carries TRBV7-9 and TRBJ1-5; no firm D call. Trimming removed 3 bases from V and 7 bases from J, with 7 bases in between. CDR3 length equals 12 residues. Germline V gives CDR1 SEHNR, CDR2 FQNEAQ (reference sequence). The DNA of the CDR3 is TGTGCCAGCAGCTTGGCGAACCAGCCCCAGCATTTT. Translating it yields CASSLANQPQHF.

This clone was counted only a few times. The chain has TRBV24-1 and TRBJ2-1; tentative D call: TRBD1 (6 bases). CDR3 length: 16 amino acids. With 3 bases removed from V and 3 bases from J, the gap between germline ends came to 14 bases. Germline CDR1 is KGHDR and CDR2 is SFDVKD. The chain's CDR3 is CATSDLGDKVYNEQFF. DNA for the CDR3: TGTGCCACCAGTGATCTGGGGGACAAAGTCTACAATGAGCAGTTCTTC.

Comments on this clone: This CDR3 fails to terminate in the conserved phenylalanine or tryptophan, so it likely reflects a read error. The J gene is TRBJ1-3, the V gene TRBV30; D remains unclear. The germline V gene has CDR1 GTSNPN and CDR2 SVGIG (reference sequence). Trimming cost V 2 bases and J 0 bases, with 11 bases left between them. This CDR3 has 15 residues. The CDR3 nucleotides read TGTGCCTGGAGTTATCTAGGCAGCTCTGGAAACACCATATATTTG. It specifies CAWSYLGSSGNTIYL.

This chain connects TRBV30 to TRBJ1-4; D is perhaps TRBD1 (6 bases). CDR1 GTSNPN and CDR2 SVGIG come from the germline V gene (reference sequence). The CDR3 has 15 residues. V was cut by 2 bases and J by 8 bases, with 18 bases left in between. DNA for the CDR3: TGTGCCTGGAGTTCCCGGGCCTCAGGGGCGGAAAAACTGTTTTTT. It translates to CAWSSRASGAEKLFF.

The chain uses TRBV28 and TRBJ1-1; D is unresolved. The CDR3 loop spans 17 amino acids. The germline gives CDR1 MDHEN, CDR2 SYDVKM. Trimming removed 6 bases from V and 0 bases from J, with 20 bases in between. This CDR3 is CASSAPGRPTVNTEAFF. In DNA, the CDR3 is TGTGCCAGCAGCGCCCCCGGGAGACCCACCGTGAACACTGAAGCTTTCTTT.

V and J are TRBV6-5 and TRBJ2-2; D may be TRBD2 (6 bases). CDR1 and CDR2 (germline): MNHEY, SVGAGI. The CDR3 runs 18 residues. V dropped 0 bases and J dropped 0 bases, with 14 bases sitting between them. CDR3 protein: CASSYSAWEVTNTGELFF. The CDR3 DNA reads as TGTGCCAGCAGTTACTCTGCGTGGGAGGTAACGAACACCGGGGAGCTGTTTTTT.

This clone was detected ten times or more. One end of the junction fails to match germline, which may point to a read error. Other DNA sequences in this sample translate to the same CDR3. The rearrangement uses TRBV5-1 and TRBJ1-2, with D maybe TRBD1 (5 bases). Germline CDR1 SGHRS, CDR2 YFSETQ. The CDR3 contains 12 residues. CDR3 DNA sequence: TGCGCCAGCAGCGGGCAGGGAAATGGCTACACCTTT. It encodes CASSGQGNGYTF.

This sequence joins TRBV5-1 and TRBJ2-7; TRBD1 aligns across 10 bases. Germline V lookup: CDR1 SGHRS, CDR2 YFSETQ. CDR3 length: 12 residues. The V segment lost 9 bases and the J segment 5 bases; nucleotides outside the gene matches: 5. Here the CDR3 DNA reads TGCGCCAAAACCGGGACAGGGGACGAGCAGTACTTC. Amino acids: CAKTGTGDEQYF.